These 27 T cell receptor beta chains originate from one sample sequenced in a study of somatic mutations in cytotoxic T cells in rheumatoid arthritis. This table comes from immunoSEQ multiplex PCR, and its TCRdb copy is limited to in-frame clones, with some not included. The data hold several thousand clones, with about 79% observed a single time. Material: CD8+ T cells sorted from blood. These receptors were obtained from an adult with rheumatoid arthritis.

This clone showed up just a few times. The CDR3 sequence is CATKRGSFDEQYF. In nucleotides, the CDR3 is TGTGCCACCAAAAGGGGGTCCTTCGACGAGCAGTACTTC. V gene TRBV15 combines with J gene TRBJ2-7, with a tentative D call TRBD1 (6 bases). The CDR3 sequence is 13 residues long. CDR1 is LNHNV and CDR2 is YYDKDF in the germline V gene (reference sequence). The germline V and J ends were trimmed by 7 bases and 5 bases, with 15 bases remaining between them.

V usage is TRBV4-1 and J usage is TRBJ1-2; D is uncertain. This CDR3 is built from 14 residues. The ends were cut back, 0 bases at V and 5 bases at J, with 10 bases in the middle. CDR1 MGHRA and CDR2 YSYEKL come from the germline V gene. The CDR3 region is CASSQESTGYGYTF. The CDR3 DNA sequence: TGCGCCAGCAGCCAAGAGTCTACGGGGTATGGCTACACCTTC.

V gene TRBV10-1 combines with J gene TRBJ2-3; tentative D call: TRBD1 (6 bases). Germline V gene sequence: CDR1 WNHNN, CDR2 SYGVQD (reference sequence). The CDR3 length is 14 residues. Between the trimmed V and J ends, which lost 3 bases and 2 bases, there was a span of 9 bases. This chain's CDR3 is CASSDQGITDTQYF. In DNA form, the CDR3 reads TGCGCCAGCAGTGACCAGGGGATCACAGATACGCAGTATTTT.

The chain carries TRBV4-1 and TRBJ1-2; perhaps TRBD1 as D (6 bases). The V and J ends lost 4 bases and 6 bases respectively, with 15 bases between them. The CDR3 loop spans 14 amino acids. Germline lookup yields CDR1 MGHRA and CDR2 YSYEKL. CDR3 in amino acids: CASSRFRDTDGYTF. In DNA, the CDR3 is TGCGCCAGCAGCCGGTTCCGGGACACCGATGGCTACACCTTC.

This clone has more than one count but fewer than ten. Distinct nucleotide sequences in the sample also encode this CDR3. V and J are TRBV27 and TRBJ1-2, with D unresolved. Trimming stripped 4 bases from V and 8 bases from J, with 8 bases between. Germline CDR1 reads MNHEY; CDR2 reads SMNVEV (reference sequence). CDR3 length: 11 residues. CDR3 coding DNA: TGTGCCAGCAGTTCAGGATGGGGCTACACCTTC. It translates to CASSSGWGYTF.

This sequence joins TRBV9 and TRBJ1-1; possibly TRBD1 for D (6 bases). The CDR3 covers 14 residues. CDR1 and CDR2 (germline): SGDLS, YYNGEE. V was trimmed by 4 bases and J by 1 base, leaving 11 bases between them. The CDR3 DNA is TGTGCCAGCAGCACAGGGTCTGGGAACACTGAAGCTTTCTTT. It encodes CASSTGSGNTEAFF.

The chain couples TRBV4-2 to TRBJ2-1, with TRBD2 matching 16 bases. The V segment lost 4 bases and the J segment 9 bases; nucleotides outside the gene matches: 6. There are 16 residues in the CDR3. Germline V gene lookup returns CDR1 LGHNA and CDR2 YNFKEQ. The CDR3 coding sequence is TGTGCCAGCAGCCCGCACGGGACTAGCGGGAGGGGTGAGCAGTTCTTC. This sequence encodes CASSPHGTSGRGEQFF.

This chain connects TRBV11-2 to TRBJ2-5; no clear D. The CDR3 loop spans 13 amino acids. Trimming shortened V by 7 bases and J by 5 bases, and 14 bases separated the two germline ends. CDR1 is SGHAT and CDR2 is FQNNGV in the germline V gene. The CDR3 protein is CASNPPGEETQYF. CDR3 coding DNA: TGTGCCAGCAATCCACCTGGTGAGGAGACCCAGTACTTC.

The rearrangement joins TRBV10-3 to TRBJ1-1; D gene ambiguous. Germline lookup yields CDR1 ENHRY and CDR2 SYGVKD. The length of the CDR3 is 15 residues. Between the trimmed V and J ends, which lost 3 bases and 0 bases, there was a span of 11 bases. This CDR3 reads CAISDRLGMNTEAFF. The CDR3 bases are TGTGCCATCAGTGATAGGTTAGGAATGAACACTGAAGCTTTCTTT.

A few counts support this clone. The V call is TRBV30, the J call TRBJ1-6; possibly TRBD1 for D (5 bases). Germline CDR1 reads GTSNPN; CDR2 reads SVGIG (reference sequence). The CDR3 has 13 amino acids. Trimming stripped 5 bases from V and 7 bases from J, with 12 bases between. CDR3 region: CAWWDRRNSPLHF. CDR3 coding DNA: TGTGCCTGGTGGGACCGACGAAATTCACCCCTCCACTTT.

V gene TRBV28 combines with J gene TRBJ2-3, with 8 bases that match TRBD1. J was trimmed by 3 bases and V by 6 bases; bases with no gene match: 11. The CDR3 spans 16 residues. Germline V gives CDR1 MDHEN, CDR2 SYDVKM. In nucleotides, the CDR3 is TGTGCCAGCAGGCGTAGACAGGGGACAGGAACAGATACGCAGTATTTT. Translated: CASRRRQGTGTDTQYF.

V and J are TRBV29-1 and TRBJ2-1; TRBD2 matches at 10 bases. The CDR3 contains 17 residues. Germline-derived CDR1 and CDR2 are SQVTM and ANQGSEA. The V segment lost 5 bases and the J segment 0 bases; nucleotides outside the gene matches: 10. The CDR3 nucleotides read TGCAGCGTTTTAGGGCTAGCGGGGGTGAGCTCCTACAATGAGCAGTTCTTC. Translating it yields CSVLGLAGVSSYNEQFF.

To note about this clone: This same CDR3 is encoded by further DNA sequences in the sample. The chain employs TRBV6-5 and TRBJ1-2; 9 bases line up with TRBD1. Germline V gives CDR1 MNHEY, CDR2 SVGAGI. This CDR3 region has 14 residues. Unmatched junction bases numbered 5, after V lost 6 bases and J lost 3 bases. CDR3 sequence (DNA): TGTGCCAGCAGCGGACAGGGGCCGGACTATGGCTACACCTTC. It yields the protein CASSGQGPDYGYTF.

The genes are TRBV7-8 and TRBJ2-1, with D uncertain. CDR1 and CDR2 (germline): SGHVS, FQNEAQ. The CDR3 loop spans 15 amino acids. V was clipped by 4 bases and J by 5 bases, with 15 bases between them. The CDR3 coding sequence is TGTGCCAGCAGCTCGAGATCCGGGTCAAACAATGAGCAGTTCTTC. Encoded protein: CASSSRSGSNNEQFF.

The gene calls are TRBV9 and TRBJ2-2; D remains unclear. The CDR3 extends over 12 amino acids. Germline V gene sequence: CDR1 SGDLS, CDR2 YYNGEE. V was trimmed by 3 bases and J by 6 bases, leaving 6 bases between them. This chain's CDR3 is CASSAYAGELFF. The CDR3 DNA is TGTGCCAGCAGCGCCTACGCCGGGGAGCTGTTTTTT.

CDR3: CASSYVRGHEQFF. The CDR3 DNA follows: TGTGCCAGCAGTTACGTCAGGGGCCATGAGCAGTTCTTC. The chain uses TRBV6-5 and TRBJ2-1; possible D gene TRBD1, 6 bases. Germline CDR1 reads MNHEY; CDR2 reads SVGAGI. Between the trimmed V and J ends, which lost 2 bases and 8 bases, there was a span of 10 bases. The CDR3 is 13 residues long.

The rearrangement joins TRBV28 to TRBJ1-1; a possible D gene is TRBD1 (5 bases). V was trimmed by 5 bases and J by 0 bases, leaving 10 bases between them. The CDR3 length is 14 residues. Germline V lookup: CDR1 MDHEN, CDR2 SYDVKM. CDR3 sequence reads: CASSQGVVNTEAFF. CDR3 sequence (DNA): TGTGCCAGCAGTCAAGGGGTGGTGAACACTGAAGCTTTCTTT.

This clone has a handful of counts. The chain is built from TRBV28 and TRBJ2-7; possibly TRBD1 for D (6 bases). Germline V gives CDR1 MDHEN, CDR2 SYDVKM. This CDR3 has 14 amino acids. V was trimmed by 5 bases and J by 3 bases, leaving 14 bases between them. As DNA, the CDR3 is TGTGCCAGCAGTCCCCGGGACACCGTCTACGAGCAGTACTTC. Translation gives CASSPRDTVYEQYF.

This chain connects TRBV4-3 to TRBJ1-2; 7 positions agree with TRBD1. V lost 0 bases to trimming and J lost 5 bases; unmatched junction nucleotides: 6. This CDR3 is built from 15 residues. The germline V gene has CDR1 LGHNA and CDR2 YSLEER. This CDR3 is CASSQDDGTVYGYTF. The CDR3 DNA is TGCGCCAGCAGCCAAGATGACGGGACAGTGTATGGCTACACCTTC.

The V call is TRBV7-2, the J call TRBJ2-2; 14 bases are shared with TRBD2. Germline V gives CDR1 SGHTA, CDR2 FQGNSA. The V and J ends lost 2 bases and 6 bases, in that order; junction bases with no gene match: 11. The CDR3 length is 19 residues. The CDR3 DNA sequence: TGTGCCAGCAGCTTATTAAAGGGGTTGGGACTAGCGGGGGCCGGGGAGCTGTTTTTT. It codes for CASSLLKGLGLAGAGELFF.

This clone showed up just a few times. This chain links TRBV5-1 with TRBJ2-7; 8 bases are shared with TRBD2. In germline, CDR1 is SGHRS, CDR2 YFSETQ. The J segment lost 3 bases and the V segment lost 4 bases, leaving 3 bases of the junction unmatched. The CDR3 runs to 13 residues. CDR3: CASSVGTSYEQYF. The CDR3 DNA sequence: TGCGCCAGCAGCGTGGGGACTAGCTACGAGCAGTACTTC.

This clone was detected once. The gene calls are TRBV21-1 and TRBJ1-5. TRBV21-1 is listed as a pseudogene. The CDR3 has 15 amino acids. This chain's CDR3 is CASSALHWHHQPQHF. In DNA form, the CDR3 reads TGTGCCAGCAGTGCGCTACATTGGCATCATCAGCCCCAGCATTTT.

This rearrangement joins TRBV10-3 to TRBJ2-3; D may be TRBD2 (5 bases). The CDR3 has 14 residues. Germline CDR1 ENHRY, CDR2 SYGVKD. The V and J ends lost 2 bases and 3 bases respectively, with 9 bases between them. The chain's CDR3 is CAISEEGSTDTQYF. DNA for the CDR3: TGTGCCATCAGTGAGGAGGGCTCGACAGATACGCAGTATTTT.

The chain combines TRBV6-1 with TRBJ2-2, with D possibly being TRBD1 (6 bases). Trimming took off 6 bases at V and 5 bases at J, with 10 bases between the two ends. Germline CDR1 MNHNS, CDR2 SASEGT. This CDR3 has 13 amino acids. The CDR3, as DNA: TGTGCCAGCAGCCCAGGGGAGACCGGGGAGCTGTTTTTT. As protein: CASSPGETGELFF.

The rearrangement joins TRBV9 to TRBJ2-1; TRBD1 agrees at 9 bases. The V segment lost 3 bases and the J segment 4 bases; nucleotides outside the gene matches: 5. CDR1 is SGDLS, CDR2 YYNGEE, per germline. The CDR3 runs 15 residues. For the CDR3, the DNA is TGTGCCAGCAGCGAAGGGACAGGGAGATACAATGAGCAGTTCTTC. Translation gives CASSEGTGRYNEQFF.

V usage is TRBV7-6 and J usage is TRBJ2-2, with D perhaps TRBD2 (5 bases). The CDR3 contains 13 residues. Germline-derived CDR1 and CDR2 are SGHVS and FNYEAQ. The V and J ends lost 7 bases and 6 bases respectively, with 12 bases between them. This CDR3 is CASTGERAGELFF. The CDR3 region has the DNA TGTGCCAGCACCGGGGAGAGGGCCGGGGAGCTGTTTTTT.

The V gene is TRBV4-3, the J gene TRBJ2-3; D uncertain. Germline lookup yields CDR1 LGHNA and CDR2 YSLEER. This CDR3 comprises 15 residues. Trimming took 1 base from V and 4 from J, leaving 12 bases between them. CDR3 sequence (DNA): TGCGCCAGCAGCCAAGGGGGAACCGAGGCAGATACGCAGTATTTT. This translates into CASSQGGTEADTQYF.